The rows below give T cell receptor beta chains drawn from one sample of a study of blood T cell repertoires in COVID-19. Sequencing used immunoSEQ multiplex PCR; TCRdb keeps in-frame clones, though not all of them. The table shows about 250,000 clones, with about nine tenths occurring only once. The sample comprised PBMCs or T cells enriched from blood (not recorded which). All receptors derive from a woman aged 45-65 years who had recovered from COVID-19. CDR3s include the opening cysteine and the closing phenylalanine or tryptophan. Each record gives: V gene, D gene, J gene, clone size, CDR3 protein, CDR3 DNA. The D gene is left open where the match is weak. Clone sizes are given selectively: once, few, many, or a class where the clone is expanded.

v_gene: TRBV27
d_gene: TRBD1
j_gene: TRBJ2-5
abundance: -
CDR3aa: CASSFGSDRGGRGTQYF
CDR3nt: TGTGCCAGCAGTTTCGGCTCGGACAGGGGGGGCCGAGGGACCCAGTACTTC

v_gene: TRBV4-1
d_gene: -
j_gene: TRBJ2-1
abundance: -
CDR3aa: CASSQDGRTRYNEQFF
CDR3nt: TGCGCCAGCAGCCAAGATGGGAGGACCCGGTACAATGAGCAGTTCTTC

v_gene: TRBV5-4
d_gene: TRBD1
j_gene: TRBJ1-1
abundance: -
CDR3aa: CASSLGDSRLNTEAFF
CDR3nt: TGTGCCAGCAGCTTGGGGGACAGCCGCCTGAACACTGAAGCTTTCTTT

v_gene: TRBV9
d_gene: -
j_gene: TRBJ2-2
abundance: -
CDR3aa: CASSAGHMNTGELFF
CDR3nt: TGTGCCAGCAGCGCGGGACACATGAACACCGGGGAGCTGTTTTTT

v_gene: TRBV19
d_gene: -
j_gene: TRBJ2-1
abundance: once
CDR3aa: CASSSPPGGGPYNEQFF
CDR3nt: TGTGCCAGTAGTTCCCCCCCTGGGGGGGGCCCCTACAATGAGCAGTTCTTC

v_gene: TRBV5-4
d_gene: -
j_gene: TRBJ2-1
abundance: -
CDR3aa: CASKDDRNNEQFF
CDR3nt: TGTGCCAGCAAAGACGACAGAAACAATGAGCAGTTCTTC

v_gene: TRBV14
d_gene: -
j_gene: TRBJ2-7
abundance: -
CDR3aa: CASSQGGSEQYF
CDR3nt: TGTGCCAGCAGCCAAGGGGGCTCCGAGCAGTACTTC

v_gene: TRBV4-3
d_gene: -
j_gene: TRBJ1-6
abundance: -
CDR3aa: CASSQGTESSPLHF
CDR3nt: TGCGCCAGCAGCCAAGGAACCGAGAGTTCACCCCTCCACTTT

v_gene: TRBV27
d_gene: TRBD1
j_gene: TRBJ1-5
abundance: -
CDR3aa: CASSPTGAHQPQHF
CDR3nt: TGTGCCAGCAGTCCTACAGGGGCTCATCAGCCCCAGCATTTT

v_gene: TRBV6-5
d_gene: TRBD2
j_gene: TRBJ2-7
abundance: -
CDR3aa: CASRLAEIYEQYF
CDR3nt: TGTGCCAGCCGACTAGCGGAGATCTACGAGCAGTACTTC

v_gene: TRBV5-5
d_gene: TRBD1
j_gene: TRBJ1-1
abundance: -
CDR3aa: CASSHTPGTGGEAFF
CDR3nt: TGTGCCAGCAGCCACACGCCGGGGACAGGTGGTGAAGCTTTCTTT

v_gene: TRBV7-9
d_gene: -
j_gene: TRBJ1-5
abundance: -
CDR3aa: CASSWGGDQPQHF
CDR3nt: TGTGCCAGCTCCTGGGGGGGGGACCAGCCCCAGCATTTT

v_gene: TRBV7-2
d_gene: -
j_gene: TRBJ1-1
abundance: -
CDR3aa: CASSSHSGGTEAFF
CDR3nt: TGTGCCAGCAGCTCCCACTCAGGTGGTACTGAAGCTTTCTTT

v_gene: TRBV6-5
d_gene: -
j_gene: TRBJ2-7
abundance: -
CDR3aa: CASSYPDRNEQYF
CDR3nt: TGTGCCAGCAGTTACCCCGACAGAAACGAGCAGTACTTC

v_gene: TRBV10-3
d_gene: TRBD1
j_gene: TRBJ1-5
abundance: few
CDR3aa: CAISETGGSNQPQHF
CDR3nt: TGTGCCATCAGTGAGACAGGGGGCAGCAATCAGCCCCAGCATTTT

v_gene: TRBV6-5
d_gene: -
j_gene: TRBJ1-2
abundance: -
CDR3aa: CASSWAGRGYTF
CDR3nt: TGTGCCAGCAGTTGGGCAGGGCGAGGCTACACCTTC

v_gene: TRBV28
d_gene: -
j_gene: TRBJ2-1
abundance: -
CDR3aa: CASSSQSAGSYNEQFF
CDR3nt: TGTGCCAGCAGTTCTCAGTCGGCGGGCTCCTACAATGAGCAGTTCTTC

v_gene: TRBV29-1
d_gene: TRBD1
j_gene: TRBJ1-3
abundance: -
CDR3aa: CSALDRSGNTIYF
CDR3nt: TGCAGCGCTCTGGACAGGTCTGGAAACACCATATATTTT

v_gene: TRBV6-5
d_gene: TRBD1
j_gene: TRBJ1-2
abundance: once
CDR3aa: CASRGQGNYGYTF
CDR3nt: TGTGCCAGCAGAGGACAGGGAAACTATGGCTACACCTTC

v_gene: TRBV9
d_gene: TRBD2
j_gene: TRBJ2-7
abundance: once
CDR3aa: CASSAGTSATYEQYF
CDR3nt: TGTGCCAGCAGCGCCGGGACTAGCGCGACCTACGAGCAGTACTTC

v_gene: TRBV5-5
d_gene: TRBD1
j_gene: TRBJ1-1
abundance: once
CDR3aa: CASSLIWTGDTEAFF
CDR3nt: TGTGCCAGCAGCTTGATCTGGACAGGGGACACTGAAGCTTTCTTT

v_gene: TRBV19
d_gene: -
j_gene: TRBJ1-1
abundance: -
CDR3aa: CASSMREENTEAFF
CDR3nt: TGTGCCAGTAGTATGCGAGAAGAGAACACTGAAGCTTTCTTT

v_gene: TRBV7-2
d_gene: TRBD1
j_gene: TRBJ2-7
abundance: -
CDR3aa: CASSLGQGPSYEQYF
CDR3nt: TGTGCCAGCAGCCTGGGACAGGGACCCTCCTACGAGCAGTACTTC

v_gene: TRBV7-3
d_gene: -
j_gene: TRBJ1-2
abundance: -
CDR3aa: CASPRDGYTF
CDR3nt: TGTGCCAGCCCCAGGGATGGCTACACCTTC